This T cell receptor (beta chain) derives from a study of cytomegalovirus exposure and HLA in healthy donors. General study points: There was a cluster of highly shared sequence variants that was likely a sequencing artifact. According to an earlier analysis, most TCR beta V segments yielded productive rearrangements about 87% or about 30% of the time. Information on immune exposure was restricted to one variable (CMV serostatus).

Note on this clone: Its antigen is not known. Other DNA sequences from this sample encode an identical CDR3 as well.

PCR employed 60 Vbeta and 13 Jbeta primers. Original analysis: Per a later analysis, the number of unique TCR beta chains was about 78 million, of which around 9.9 million were shared. TCRdb's table, derived via immunoSEQ multiplex PCR, lists solely in-frame clones and lacks some. The DNA was the basis for D and trimming; V, J and clone size are from that table. The table records roughly 97,000 clones, 75% to 80% of them present only once. The CDR3 is 15 amino acids. Germline CDR1 SGHKS, CDR2 YYEKEE (reference sequence). With 1 base removed from V and 5 bases from J, the gap between germline ends came to 15 bases.

The clonotype was recovered from a man between 60 and 75 years old in good health and CMV-seropositive. This chain connects TRBV5-5 to TRBJ1-1; D gene uncertain. The sequenced material came from PBMCs. The CDR3 loop reads CASSLYAKGGTEAFF. CDR3 DNA: TGTGCCAGCAGCTTGTACGCTAAGGGAGGGACTGAAGCTTTCTTT. The whole variable domain, filled in from reference TRBV5-5 and TRBJ1-1, reads DAGVTQSPTHLIKTRGQQVTLRCSPISGHKSVSWYQQVLGQGPQFIFQYYEKEERGRGNFPDRFSARQFPNYSSELNVNALLLGDSALYLCASSLYAKGGTEAFFGQGTRLTVV.